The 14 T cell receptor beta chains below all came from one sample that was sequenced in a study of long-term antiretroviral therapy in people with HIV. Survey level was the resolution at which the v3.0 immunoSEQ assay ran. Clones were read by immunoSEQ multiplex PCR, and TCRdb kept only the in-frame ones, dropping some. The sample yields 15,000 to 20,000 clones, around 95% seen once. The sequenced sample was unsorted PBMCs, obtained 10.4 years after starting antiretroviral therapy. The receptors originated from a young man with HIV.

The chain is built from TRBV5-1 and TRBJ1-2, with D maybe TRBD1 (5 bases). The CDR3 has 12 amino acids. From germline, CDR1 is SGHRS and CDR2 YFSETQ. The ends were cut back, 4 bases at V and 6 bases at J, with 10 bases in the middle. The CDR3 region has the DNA TGCGCCAGCAGCCCCGGACATGATGGCTACACCTTC. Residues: CASSPGHDGYTF.

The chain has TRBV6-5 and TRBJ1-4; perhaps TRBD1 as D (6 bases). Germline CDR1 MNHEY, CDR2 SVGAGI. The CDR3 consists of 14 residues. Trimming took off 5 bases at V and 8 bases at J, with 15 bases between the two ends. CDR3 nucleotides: TGTGCCAGCAGTCGGACAGCAACGAAGGAAAAACTGTTTTTT. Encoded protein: CASSRTATKEKLFF.

The CDR3: CASSFGTSKFF. CDR3 bases: TGTGCCAGCAGCTTCGGGACTAGTAAGTTCTTC. The genes are TRBV6-5 and TRBJ2-1; 8 nucleotides align to TRBD2. With V trimmed by 6 bases and J by 14 bases, 6 bases remained unmatched. Germline CDR1 is MNHEY and CDR2 is SVGAGI. CDR3 size: 11 residues.

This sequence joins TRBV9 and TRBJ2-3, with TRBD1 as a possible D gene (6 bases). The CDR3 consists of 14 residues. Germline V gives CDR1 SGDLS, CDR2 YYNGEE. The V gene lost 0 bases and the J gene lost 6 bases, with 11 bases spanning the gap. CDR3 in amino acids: CASSVAYRGDTQYF. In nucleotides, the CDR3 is TGTGCCAGCAGCGTAGCGTATAGGGGGGATACGCAGTATTTT. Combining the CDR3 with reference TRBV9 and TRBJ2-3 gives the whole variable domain DSGVTQTPKHLITATGQRVTLRCSPRSGDLSVYWYQQSLDQGLQFLIQYYNGEERAKGNILERFSAQQFPDLHSELNLSSLELGDSALYFCASSVAYRGDTQYFGPGTRLTVL.

The CDR3 coding sequence is TGTGCCAGCACAGACCTGAACGATGGCTACACCTTC. Protein: CASTDLNDGYTF. V usage is TRBV28 and J usage is TRBJ1-2, with no clear D. Germline assignment: CDR1 MDHEN and CDR2 SYDVKM. The CDR3 covers 12 residues. V gave up 7 bases and J gave up 6 bases, with 12 bases separating them.

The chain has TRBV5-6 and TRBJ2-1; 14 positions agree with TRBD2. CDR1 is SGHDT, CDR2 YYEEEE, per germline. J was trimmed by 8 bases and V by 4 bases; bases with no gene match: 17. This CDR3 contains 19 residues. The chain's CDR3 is CASSRTLTSGGARGHEQFF. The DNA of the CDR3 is TGTGCCAGCAGCCGAACCCTGACTAGCGGGGGGGCCAGGGGTCATGAGCAGTTCTTC.

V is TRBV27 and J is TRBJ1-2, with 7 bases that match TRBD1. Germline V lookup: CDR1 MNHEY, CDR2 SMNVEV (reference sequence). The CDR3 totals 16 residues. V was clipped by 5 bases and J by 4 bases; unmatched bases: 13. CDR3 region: CASSQRTGHPLYGYTF. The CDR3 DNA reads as TGTGCCAGCAGTCAAAGGACAGGCCACCCCCTCTATGGCTACACCTTC.

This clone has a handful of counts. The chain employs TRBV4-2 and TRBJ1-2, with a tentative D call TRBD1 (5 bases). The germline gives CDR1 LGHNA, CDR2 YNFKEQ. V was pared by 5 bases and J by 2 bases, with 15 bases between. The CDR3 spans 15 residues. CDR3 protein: CASSERGGRNYGYTF. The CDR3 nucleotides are TGTGCCAGCAGCGAAAGGGGCGGGAGGAACTATGGCTACACCTTC.

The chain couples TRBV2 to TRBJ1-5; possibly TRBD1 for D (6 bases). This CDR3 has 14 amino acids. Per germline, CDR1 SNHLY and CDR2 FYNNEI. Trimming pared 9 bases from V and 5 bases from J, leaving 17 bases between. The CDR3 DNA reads TGTGCCAGTGGGGGGCAGGCCGGGGATCAGCCCCAGCATTTT. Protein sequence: CASGGQAGDQPQHF.

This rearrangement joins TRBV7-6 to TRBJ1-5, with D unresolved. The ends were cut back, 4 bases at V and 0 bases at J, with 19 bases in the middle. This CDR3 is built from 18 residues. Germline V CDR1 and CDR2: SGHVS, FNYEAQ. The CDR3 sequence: CASSCPQGQDCSNQPQHF. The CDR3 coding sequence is TGTGCCAGCAGCTGTCCTCAAGGGCAGGACTGTAGCAATCAGCCCCAGCATTTT.

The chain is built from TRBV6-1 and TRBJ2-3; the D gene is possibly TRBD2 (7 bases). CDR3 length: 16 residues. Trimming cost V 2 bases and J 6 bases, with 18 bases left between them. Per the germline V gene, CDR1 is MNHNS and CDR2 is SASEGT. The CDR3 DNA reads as TGTGCCAGCAGTGAATCGTGGCTGGGGGGGCCGGATACGCAGTATTTT. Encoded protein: CASSESWLGGPDTQYF.

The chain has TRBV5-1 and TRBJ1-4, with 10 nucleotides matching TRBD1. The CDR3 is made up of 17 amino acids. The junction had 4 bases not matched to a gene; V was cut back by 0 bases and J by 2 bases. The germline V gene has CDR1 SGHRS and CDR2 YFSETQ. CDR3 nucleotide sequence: TGCGCCAGCAGCTTGGGACAGGGGGCTGGGACTAATGAAAAACTGTTTTTT. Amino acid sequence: CASSLGQGAGTNEKLFF.

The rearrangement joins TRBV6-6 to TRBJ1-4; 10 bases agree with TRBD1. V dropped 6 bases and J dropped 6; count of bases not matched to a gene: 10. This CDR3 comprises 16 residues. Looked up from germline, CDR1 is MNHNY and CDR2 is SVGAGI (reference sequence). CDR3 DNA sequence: TGTGCCAGCAGCTTTTTACCTGGGACAGGGGATGAAAAACTGTTTTTT. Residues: CASSFLPGTGDEKLFF.

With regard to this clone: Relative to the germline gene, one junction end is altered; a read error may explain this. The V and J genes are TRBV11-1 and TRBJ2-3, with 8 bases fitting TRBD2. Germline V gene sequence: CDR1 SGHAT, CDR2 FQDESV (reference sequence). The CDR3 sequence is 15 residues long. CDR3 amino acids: CASTLPRGGTDTQYF. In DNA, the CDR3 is TGTGCCAGCACCTTACCCCGGGGGGGGACAGATACGCAGTATTTT.